Following are 24 T cell receptor beta chains from one sample sequenced in a study of T cell responses to AZD1222 COVID-19 vaccine (dated by TCRdb to the early 2020s). The method was the immunoSEQ multiplex PCR assay. Not all clones reach the TCRdb copy of this immuneACCESS table, which keeps in-frame sequences only. Checked studies attribute under half of the gap to unresolved V genes and leave the rest unexplained. Present in this sample are about 99,000 clones, 80% to 90% of which were seen just once. In total, the top ten clones hold about 8.7% of the sample. Interpreted using the paper, the time point label stands for: baseline before first vaccination. The sample in question was peripheral blood, obtained on day 0 of AZD1222 vaccination. These TCRs come from an adult in good health.

The chain uses TRBV5-1 and TRBJ2-7; D is undetermined. V lost 0 bases to trimming and J lost 1 base, with 8 bases between them. Per germline, CDR1 SGHRS and CDR2 YFSETQ. This CDR3 region has 14 residues. The CDR3: CASSLDPPSYEQYF. The CDR3 region has the DNA TGCGCCAGCAGCTTGGACCCACCATCCTACGAGCAGTACTTC.

The chain uses TRBV6-5 and TRBJ1-1, with 8 bases matching TRBD1. Looked up from germline, CDR1 is MNHEY and CDR2 is SVGAGI. After removal of 4 bases from V and 10 bases from J, the junction contained 8 bases not matched to a gene. The CDR3 totals 13 residues. In nucleotides, the CDR3 is TGTGCCAGCAGTTCTGGACAGGGCCATCGAGCTTTCTTT. It yields the protein CASSSGQGHRAFF.

There are a few counts of this clone. V usage is TRBV7-8 and J usage is TRBJ2-7; no firm D call. Germline CDR1 reads SGHVS; CDR2 reads FQNEAQ. V lost 3 bases, J lost 0 bases, and 12 bases lay in between. The CDR3 has 15 amino acids. CDR3 nucleotide sequence: TGTGCCAGCAGCTTCCGAACTACTTTCTCCTACGAGCAGTACTTC. As protein: CASSFRTTFSYEQYF.

This rearrangement joins TRBV6-2 or TRBV6-3 to TRBJ1-1; D gene unclear. V shed 3 bases and J shed 5 bases, with 13 bases lying between them. The CDR3 is 14 amino acids. CDR1 MNHEY and CDR2 SVGEGT come from the germline V gene. The CDR3 region has the DNA TGTGCCAGCAGTTATCTGGCCCCGGATACTGAAGCTTTCTTT. Translating it yields CASSYLAPDTEAFF.

The V and J genes are TRBV27 and TRBJ2-1; 7 nucleotides align to TRBD2. This CDR3 is 15 amino acids long. V lost 5 bases and J lost 5; bases outside the gene matches: 9. From germline, CDR1 is MNHEY and CDR2 SMNVEV (reference sequence). CDR3 nucleotide sequence: TGTGCCAGCAGTCGCACGGGACTACCTAACAATGAGCAGTTCTTC. Amino acid sequence: CASSRTGLPNNEQFF.

This rearrangement joins TRBV7-8 to TRBJ1-6; no clear D gene. Trimming took off 0 bases at V and 9 bases at J, with 3 bases between the two ends. Per the germline V gene, CDR1 is SGHVS and CDR2 is FQNEAQ. This CDR3 spans 12 amino acids. The chain's CDR3 is CASSLAGSPLHF. For the CDR3, the DNA is TGTGCCAGCAGCTTAGCCGGTTCACCCCTCCACTTT.

The V gene is TRBV4-3, the J gene TRBJ2-3; TRBD2 agrees at 16 bases. The ends lost 4 bases at V and 4 bases at J; junction bases unmatched: 11. This CDR3 is 19 amino acids long. Germline V lookup: CDR1 LGHNA, CDR2 YSLEER. The CDR3 region is CASSPGTGTSGRAADTQYF. Here the CDR3 DNA reads TGCGCCAGCAGCCCCGGGACAGGGACTAGCGGGAGGGCGGCAGATACGCAGTATTTT.

The rearrangement uses TRBV10-3 and TRBJ2-1; TRBD2 matches 10 bases. The CDR3 totals 16 residues. The ends lost 3 bases at V and 4 bases at J; junction bases unmatched: 6. Germline V lookup: CDR1 ENHRY, CDR2 SYGVKD. DNA of the CDR3: TGTGCCATCAGTGACCAGCGGGAGGGAAGGTACAATGAGCAGTTCTTC. Translation gives CAISDQREGRYNEQFF.

The chain couples TRBV24-1 to TRBJ1-1, with D perhaps TRBD1 (6 bases). V gave up 7 bases and J gave up 4 bases, with 12 bases separating them. This CDR3 is 13 amino acids long. In germline, CDR1 is KGHDR, CDR2 SFDVKD. The CDR3 bases are TGTGCCACCAGCCCCGGGACAAGCACTGAAGCTTTCTTT. It specifies CATSPGTSTEAFF.

V usage is TRBV3-1 (or the pseudogene TRBV3-2) and J usage is TRBJ2-1; no clear D gene. With 4 bases removed from V and 7 bases from J, the gap between germline ends came to 17 bases. Germline V CDR1 and CDR2: LGHDT, YNNKEL (reference sequence). The CDR3 is 15 residues long. The DNA of the CDR3 is TGTGCCAGCAGCCCTAATCTCCGCCTTAATAATGAGCAGTTCTTC. This encodes CASSPNLRLNNEQFF.

The rearrangement joins TRBV9 to TRBJ1-4; 7 nucleotides match TRBD1. The germline CDR1 and CDR2 sequences are SGDLS and YYNGEE. V shed 7 bases, J shed 1 base, and the junction held 4 bases outside the gene matches. The CDR3 totals 14 residues. The DNA of the CDR3 is TGTGCCAGCGGCCGACAGGGAACTAATGAAAAACTGTTTTTT. Translated, it gives CASGRQGTNEKLFF.

The chain recombines TRBV28 with TRBJ1-2; D is perhaps TRBD1 (6 bases). Germline V CDR1 and CDR2: MDHEN, SYDVKM. V gave up 5 bases and J gave up 4 bases, with 26 bases separating them. The CDR3 is made up of 18 amino acids. The DNA for the CDR3 is TGTGCCAGCAGTAGAACCATAGGAGGGGGGGGAAGAGGCTATGGCTACACCTTC. Its translation: CASSRTIGGGGRGYGYTF.

The chain links TRBV5-1 to TRBJ1-2; D ambiguous. Trimming cost V 0 bases and J 7 bases, with 7 bases left between them. The CDR3 spans 12 residues. CDR1 and CDR2 (germline): SGHRS, YFSETQ. CDR3 nucleotides: TGCGCCAGCAGCTTGGACGATGTTGGCTACACCTTC. Translating gives CASSLDDVGYTF.

The chain uses TRBV28 and TRBJ2-7; 8 bases align to TRBD1. The germline V gene encodes CDR1 MDHEN and CDR2 SYDVKM. With V trimmed by 4 bases and J by 3 bases, 11 bases remained unmatched. The CDR3 runs to 16 residues. CDR3 in DNA: TGTGCCAGCAGTTCCAGTAGGGGACAGGACGACTACGAGCAGTACTTC. Translating gives CASSSSRGQDDYEQYF.

This sequence joins TRBV21-1 and TRBJ2-5; TRBD2, the table's D call, was not compared with the DNA. TRBV21-1 is a recognized pseudogene. The CDR3 extends over 15 amino acids. CDR3 sequence: CASKGGAGDQETQYF. The CDR3 coding sequence is TGTGCCAGCAAGGGGGGGGCGGGGGACCAAGAGACCCAGTACTTC.

J is TRBJ1-2 and V is TRBV4-3; D call uncertain. Deletions cut 1 base from V and 0 bases from J, with 6 bases between. CDR3 length equals 14 residues. Germline V lookup: CDR1 LGHNA, CDR2 YSLEER. The DNA for the CDR3 is TGCGCCAGCAGCCAAGGCCGGGCTAACTATGGCTACACCTTC. It is translated as CASSQGRANYGYTF.

The chain couples TRBV28 to TRBJ2-7; the match to TRBD2 covers 9 bases. After removal of 7 bases from V and 3 bases from J, the junction contained 10 bases not matched to a gene. This CDR3 is built from 15 residues. The V gene's germline CDR1 is MDHEN and CDR2 SYDVKM. CDR3 sequence: CASNASGAKNYEQYF. CDR3 sequence (DNA): TGTGCCAGCAATGCTAGCGGGGCTAAAAACTACGAGCAGTACTTC. Using reference TRBV28 and TRBJ2-7 for the parts outside the CDR3, the full variable domain is DVKVTQSSRYLVKRTGEKVFLECVQDMDHENMFWYRQDPGLGLRLIYFSYDVKMKEKGDIPEGYSVSREKKERFSLILESASTNQTSMYLCASNASGAKNYEQYFGPGTRLTVT.

The chain recombines TRBV30 with TRBJ2-6; TRBD1 aligns across 10 bases. This CDR3 has 17 amino acids. The germline V gene has CDR1 GTSNPN and CDR2 SVGIG (reference sequence). V was pared by 1 base and J by 1 base, with 4 bases of the junction left unmatched. CDR3 DNA: TGTGCCTGGAGTGGACAGGGGGCCGAATCTGGGGCCAACGTCCTGACTTTC. Translated: CAWSGQGAESGANVLTF.

The count of this clone is one. CDR3 protein: CASSPPPLGDEQYF. Written as DNA, the CDR3 is TGTGCCAGCTCACCACCCCCACTGGGGGACGAGCAGTACTTC. The chain links TRBV18 to TRBJ2-7; perhaps D is TRBD1 or TRBD2 (5 bases each). V was pared by 0 bases and J by 5 bases, with 11 bases between. CDR1 KGHSH and CDR2 LQKENI come from the germline V gene. The CDR3 runs 14 residues.

CDR3 loop: CASSDSNQGGSPLHF. The CDR3 nucleotides read TGTGCCAGCAGTGACTCGAATCAGGGTGGGTCACCCCTCCACTTT. V gene TRBV6-4 combines with J gene TRBJ1-6, with TRBD1 as a possible D gene (5 bases). V shed 0 bases and J shed 10 bases, with 13 bases lying between them. Looked up from germline, CDR1 is MRHNA and CDR2 is SNTAGT. CDR3 length: 15 residues.

This rearrangement joins TRBV24-1 to TRBJ1-1, with D unresolved. V lost 7 bases to trimming and J lost 0 bases, with 11 bases between them. Germline loops: CDR1 KGHDR, CDR2 SFDVKD. This CDR3 comprises 14 residues. This chain's CDR3 is CATSLQTLNTEAFF. CDR3 coding DNA: TGTGCCACCAGCTTACAGACACTGAACACTGAAGCTTTCTTT.

This chain uses TRBV24-1 with TRBJ2-2, with 7 bases identical to TRBD1. Germline V gene data show CDR1 as KGHDR and CDR2 as SFDVKD. The CDR3 is 17 residues long. The V and J ends lost 4 bases and 1 base, in that order; junction bases with no gene match: 8. The chain's CDR3 is CATSDTDRVGNTGELFF. The CDR3 coding sequence is TGTGCCACCAGTGACACCGACAGGGTAGGGAACACCGGGGAGCTGTTTTTT.

V gene TRBV4-2 combines with J gene TRBJ1-2; possible D gene TRBD1, 6 bases. Germline CDR1 and CDR2: LGHNA and YNFKEQ. The CDR3 is 15 residues long. The ends were cut back, 1 base at V and 4 bases at J, with 13 bases in the middle. The CDR3 sequence is CASSQGNRVGYGYTF. CDR3 bases: TGTGCCAGCAGCCAAGGTAACAGGGTAGGCTATGGCTACACCTTC.

V gene TRBV28 combines with J gene TRBJ2-1; D unclear. V was cut by 6 bases and J by 0 bases, with 6 bases left in between. CDR3 length: 13 amino acids. Germline V lookup: CDR1 MDHEN, CDR2 SYDVKM. The CDR3 DNA is TGTGCCAGCAGCGGAGCCTCCTACAATGAGCAGTTCTTC. This translates into CASSGASYNEQFF.